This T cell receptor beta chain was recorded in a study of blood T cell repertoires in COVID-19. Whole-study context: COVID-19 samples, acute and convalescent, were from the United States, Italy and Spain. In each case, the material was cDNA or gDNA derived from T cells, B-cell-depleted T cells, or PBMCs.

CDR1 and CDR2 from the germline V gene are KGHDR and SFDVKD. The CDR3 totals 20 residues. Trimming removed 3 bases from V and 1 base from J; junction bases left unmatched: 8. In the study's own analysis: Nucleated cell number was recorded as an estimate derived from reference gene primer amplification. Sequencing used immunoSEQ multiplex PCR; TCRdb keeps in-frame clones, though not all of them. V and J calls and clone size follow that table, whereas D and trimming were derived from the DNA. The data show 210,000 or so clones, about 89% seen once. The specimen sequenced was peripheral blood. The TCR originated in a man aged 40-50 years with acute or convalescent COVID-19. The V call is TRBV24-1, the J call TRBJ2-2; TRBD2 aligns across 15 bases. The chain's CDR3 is CATSDVGLAGGRGNTGELFF. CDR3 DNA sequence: TGTGCCACCAGTGATGTGGGACTAGCGGGGGGAAGGGGGAACACCGGGGAGCTGTTTTTT.